This T cell receptor beta chain was recovered during a study of radiation and T cells in renal cell carcinoma. Study summary: Nephrectomy followed 15 Gy stereotactic body radiation by 4 weeks. Study-level results: From baseline, blood top tumor clonotypes peaked at 2 weeks post-radiation. Without pretreatment biopsies, baseline tumor clonotype presence was undetermined.

Documented time point: baseline pretreatment blood. Treatment here: 15 Gy SBRT to primary tumor, nephrectomy 4 weeks later. This renal cell carcinoma was of the clear cell type. As for this clone: Its matching antigen is unknown.

Generated by immunoSEQ multiplex PCR, the TCRdb table keeps only in-frame clones and is missing some. Of 110,000 to 150,000 clones in the sample, 88% were seen once. The germline gives CDR1 MNHEY, CDR2 SVGAGI. The CDR3 has 13 amino acids. Trimming pared 6 bases from V and 4 bases from J, leaving 12 bases between. The chain is built from TRBV6-5 and TRBJ1-2, with a tentative D call TRBD1 (6 bases). The input for sequencing was blood, taken from a patient whose treatment included radiotherapy and nephrectomy. The source of this sequence is a woman aged 45-59 years with renal cell carcinoma. For the CDR3, the DNA is TGTGCCAGCAGCTCCGGACAGCCCTATGGCTACACCTTC. This translates into CASSSGQPYGYTF.